Listed below are T cell receptor beta chains from one sample, sequenced in a study of T cells in localized non-small cell lung cancer. TCRdb's copy holds only in-frame clones and misses some; the assay was immunoSEQ multiplex PCR. Among about 970 clones, roughly 35% were seen once, and the ten largest hold around a sixth. The sequenced sample was lung tumor tissue, obtained before any cancer treatment. The receptors stem from a male donor aged 60 or over with stage II squamous cell lung carcinoma. The CDR3 runs from the conserved cysteine through the conserved F or W. The order of the fields is CDR3 DNA, CDR3 protein, J gene, clone size, V gene, D gene. A D gene is named only where the DNA matches it firmly. Some rows mark clone size as missing; the rest say once, few, many or name a class of expanded clone.

DNA: TGTGCCATCAGTGAGTACAGGGGGAAACTGTTTTTT; CDR3: CAISEYRGKLFF; J: TRBJ1-4; size: NA; V: TRBV10-3; D: TRBD1
DNA: TGTGCCAGTAGTATAGTACCATCCTATAGCAATCAGCCCCAGCATTTT; CDR3: CASSIVPSYSNQPQHF; J: TRBJ1-5; size: NA; V: TRBV19; D: NA
DNA: TGTGCCTGGAGTGTAGGGGGGGCCGCGAATCAGCCCCAGCATTTT; CDR3: CAWSVGGAANQPQHF; J: TRBJ1-5; size: few; V: TRBV30; D: NA
DNA: TGTGCCAGCAGCTTAGAAGGAGCGGGGGGAACTCTGCGTCACGCAGATACGCAGTATTTT; CDR3: CASSLEGAGGTLRHADTQYF; J: TRBJ2-3; size: once; V: TRBV11-3; D: TRBD2
DNA: TGTGCCAGCGCAACAGGCTTTAATGAAAAACTGTTTTTT; CDR3: CASATGFNEKLFF; J: TRBJ1-4; size: NA; V: TRBV6-8; D: NA
DNA: TGCGCCAGCAGCTTAGGGGCGGGAGGTTCCTACAATGAGCAGTTCTTC; CDR3: CASSLGAGGSYNEQFF; J: TRBJ2-1; size: once; V: TRBV5-1; D: TRBD2
DNA: TGTGCCAGCAGCTTAAGGGACAGTAACACTGAAGCTTTCTTT; CDR3: CASSLRDSNTEAFF; J: TRBJ1-1; size: NA; V: TRBV11-3; D: TRBD1
DNA: TGTGCCAGCAGCCGGCCCCAACAGGGAGTAGGAGGAAACACCATATATTTT; CDR3: CASSRPQQGVGGNTIYF; J: TRBJ1-3; size: medium-sized; V: TRBV11-3; D: NA
DNA: TGCGCCAGCAGCCAAGGACTTGGCAGTGGAGGAGAAGCTTTCTTT; CDR3: CASSQGLGSGGEAFF; J: TRBJ1-1; size: few; V: TRBV4-1; D: NA
DNA: TGTGCCAGCAGTTTATCAGGGGGCGAAGACACTTCTGAAGCTTTCTTT; CDR3: CASSLSGGEDTSEAFF; J: TRBJ1-1; size: NA; V: TRBV28; D: TRBD1
DNA: TGTGCCAGCAGTTACCGGCGGGGCAGCGGGAGCGCCTACGAGCAGTACTTC; CDR3: CASSYRRGSGSAYEQYF; J: TRBJ2-7; size: NA; V: TRBV6-8; D: TRBD2
DNA: TGTGCCAGCAGCTTTCGTCCAGCTTACAATGAGCAGTTCTTC; CDR3: CASSFRPAYNEQFF; J: TRBJ2-1; size: few; V: TRBV11-3; D: NA
DNA: TGTGCCAGCAGTGTCCAGGGACAAGGCTACACCTTC; CDR3: CASSVQGQGYTF; J: TRBJ1-2; size: few; V: TRBV9; D: NA
DNA: TGTGCCTGGAAGGGGGCTATAGGAGCTTTCTTT; CDR3: CAWKGAIGAFF; J: TRBJ1-1; size: NA; V: TRBV30; D: TRBD1
DNA: TGTGCCTGGGCTACTGGACCCGGAAACACCATATATTTT; CDR3: CAWATGPGNTIYF; J: TRBJ1-3; size: NA; V: TRBV30; D: NA
DNA: TGTGCCATCTCAGGGACAGTAAACTACGAGCAGTACTTC; CDR3: CAISGTVNYEQYF; J: TRBJ2-7; size: medium-sized; V: TRBV6-8; D: TRBD1
DNA: TGTGCCAGCAGCTTGGGTCCTCCTACAACACAGGGCACTGAAGCTTTCTTT; CDR3: CASSLGPPTTQGTEAFF; J: TRBJ1-1; size: medium-sized; V: TRBV11-3; D: NA
DNA: TGTGCCAGCAGTTACTCCCCGACTTTGTATGGCTACACCTTC; CDR3: CASSYSPTLYGYTF; J: TRBJ1-2; size: NA; V: TRBV6-8; D: NA